The sequence of this T cell receptor beta chain was determined in a study of monozygotic twins with inflammatory bowel disease. Study-wide results and limits: In the analysis, different T cell subtypes could not be told apart.

The CDR3 sequence is 18 residues long. Germline lookup yields CDR1 SGHVS and CDR2 FNYEAQ. Incorporation of UMIs carrying a 6-nucleotide sample barcode was performed by template switching. Both the TCRalpha cDNA and the TCRbeta cDNA were taken through two nested PCRs, lasting around 15 and 9 cycles. TCRdb reprocessed the 5' RACE reads and keeps a single row for each CDR3 protein, giving no DNA. The table lists under 150,000 distinct CDR3 sequences, with under 2.5% in the top ten. Comment on this clonotype: Its target is not known.

This receptor was obtained from a human donor with ulcerative colitis or Crohn's disease, or a healthy co-twin of an affected twin (not recorded which). The gene calls are TRBV7-6 and TRBJ2-2; TCRdb's assignment of TRBD2 cannot be checked, as there is no DNA. The specimen sequenced was blood. The CDR3 spells CASSYGTSGASNTGELFF.